The rows below give T cell receptor beta chains drawn from one sample of a study of OX40 agonist ivuxolimab in advanced cancers. Using immunoSEQ multiplex PCR, the repertoire was profiled, and TCRdb retains in-frame clones only, with some absent. The profile shows roughly 49,000 clones, 60% to 80% of them singletons. Sample: CD4+ or CD8+ T cells sorted from blood, taken in a trial of the OX40 agonist ivuxolimab. These receptors were obtained from an adult with an advanced solid tumor such as melanoma, head and neck, liver or kidney cancer. Each CDR3 is given with its conserved first and last residue. D genes are given only for firm matches.

d_gene | j_gene | v_gene | CDR3aa
. | TRBJ2-7 | TRBV20-1 | CSARGGYEQYF
. | TRBJ1-2 | TRBV10-3 | CAISEDRLLGYTF
. | TRBJ2-2 | TRBV6-6 | CASSVRGNTGELFF
TRBD1 | TRBJ1-2 | TRBV7-9 | CASSLQGAIYGYTF
. | TRBJ1-1 | TRBV5-6 | CASSSLGQGITEAFF
. | TRBJ2-2 | TRBV4-1 | CASSSRIDGELFF
. | TRBJ2-1 | TRBV2 | CASRASSYNEQFF
. | TRBJ2-4 | TRBV5-4 | CASSLYQLNIQYF
. | TRBJ2-4 | TRBV21-1 | CATPGRNIQYF
. | TRBJ1-2 | TRBV30 | CAWSEWGPYGYTF
. | TRBJ1-2 | TRBV29-1 | CSVEDSEGVDYGYTF